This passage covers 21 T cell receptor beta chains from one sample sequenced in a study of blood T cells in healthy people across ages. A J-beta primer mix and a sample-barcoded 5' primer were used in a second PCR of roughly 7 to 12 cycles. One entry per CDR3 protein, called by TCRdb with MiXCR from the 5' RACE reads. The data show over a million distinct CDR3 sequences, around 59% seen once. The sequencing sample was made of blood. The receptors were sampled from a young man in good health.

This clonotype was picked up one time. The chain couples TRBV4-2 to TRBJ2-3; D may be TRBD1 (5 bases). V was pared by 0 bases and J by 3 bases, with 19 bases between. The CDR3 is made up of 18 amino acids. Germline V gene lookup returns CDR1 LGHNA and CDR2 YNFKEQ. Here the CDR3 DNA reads TGTGCCAGCAGCCAAGATGGGGCCCGGATAGTGATAACAGATACGCAGTATTTT. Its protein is CASSQDGARIVITDTQYF.

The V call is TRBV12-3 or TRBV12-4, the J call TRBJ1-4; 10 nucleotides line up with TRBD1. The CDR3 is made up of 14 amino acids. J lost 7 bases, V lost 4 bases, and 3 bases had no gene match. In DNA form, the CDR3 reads TGTGCCAGCAGTTCGACAGGGGGCCCTGAAAAACTGTTTTTT. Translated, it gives CASSSTGGPEKLFF.

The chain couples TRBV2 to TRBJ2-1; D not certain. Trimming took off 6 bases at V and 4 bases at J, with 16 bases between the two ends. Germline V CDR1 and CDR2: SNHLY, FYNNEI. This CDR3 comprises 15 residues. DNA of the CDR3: TGTGCCAGCAGAGCACAAAGGATGGGGTACAATGAGCAGTTCTTC. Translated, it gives CASRAQRMGYNEQFF.

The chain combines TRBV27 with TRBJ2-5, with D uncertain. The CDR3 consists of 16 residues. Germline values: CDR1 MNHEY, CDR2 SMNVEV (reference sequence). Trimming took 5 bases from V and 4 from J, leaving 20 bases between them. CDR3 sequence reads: CASSDLGPLGGETQYF. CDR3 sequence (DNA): TGTGCCAGCAGTGATTTGGGCCCCCTGGGTGGAGAGACCCAGTACTTC.

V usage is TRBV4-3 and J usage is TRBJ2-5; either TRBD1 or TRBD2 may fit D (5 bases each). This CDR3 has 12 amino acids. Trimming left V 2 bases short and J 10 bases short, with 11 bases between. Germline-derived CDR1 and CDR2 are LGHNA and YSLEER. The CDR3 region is CASSQSGQDQYF. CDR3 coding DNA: TGCGCCAGCAGCCAATCGGGGCAGGACCAGTACTTC.

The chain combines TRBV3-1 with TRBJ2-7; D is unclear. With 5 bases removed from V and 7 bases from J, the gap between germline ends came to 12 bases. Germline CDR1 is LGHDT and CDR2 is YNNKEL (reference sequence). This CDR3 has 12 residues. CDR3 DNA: TGTGCCAGCAGCTACAACCAACGGGAGCAGTACTTC. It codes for CASSYNQREQYF.

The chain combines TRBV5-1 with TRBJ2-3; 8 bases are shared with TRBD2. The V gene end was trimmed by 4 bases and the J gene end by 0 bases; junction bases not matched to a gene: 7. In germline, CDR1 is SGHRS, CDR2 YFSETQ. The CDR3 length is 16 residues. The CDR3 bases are TGCGCCAGCAGCCGACATTTAGCGGGAAGCACAGATACGCAGTATTTT. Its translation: CASSRHLAGSTDTQYF.

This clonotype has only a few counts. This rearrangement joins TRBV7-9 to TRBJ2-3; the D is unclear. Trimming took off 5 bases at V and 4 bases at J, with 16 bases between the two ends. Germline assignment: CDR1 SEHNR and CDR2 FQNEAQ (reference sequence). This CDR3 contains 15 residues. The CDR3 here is CASSPMLRPPDTQYF. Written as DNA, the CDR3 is TGTGCCAGCAGCCCCATGCTACGGCCCCCAGATACGCAGTATTTT.

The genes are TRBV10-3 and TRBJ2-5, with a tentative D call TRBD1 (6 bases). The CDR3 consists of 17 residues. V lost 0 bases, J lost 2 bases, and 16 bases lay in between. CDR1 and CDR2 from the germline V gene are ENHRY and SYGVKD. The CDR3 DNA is TGTGCCATCAGTGAGTCAAGCAGGGGATGGGGTCAAGAGACCCAGTACTTC. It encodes CAISESSRGWGQETQYF.

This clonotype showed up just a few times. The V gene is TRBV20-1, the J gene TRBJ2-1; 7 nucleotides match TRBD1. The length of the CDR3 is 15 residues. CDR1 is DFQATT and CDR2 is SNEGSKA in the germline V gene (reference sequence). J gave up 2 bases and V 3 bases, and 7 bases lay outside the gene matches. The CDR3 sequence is CSASDRQGAYNEQFF. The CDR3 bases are TGCAGTGCTAGCGACCGACAGGGAGCCTACAATGAGCAGTTCTTC.

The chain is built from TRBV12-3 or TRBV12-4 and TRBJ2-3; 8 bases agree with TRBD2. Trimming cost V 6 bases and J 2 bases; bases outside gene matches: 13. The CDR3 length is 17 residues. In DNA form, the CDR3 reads TGTGCCAGCAGGGCGTCCGAGCGGGAGTTTTTCACAGATACGCAGTATTTT. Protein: CASRASEREFFTDTQYF.

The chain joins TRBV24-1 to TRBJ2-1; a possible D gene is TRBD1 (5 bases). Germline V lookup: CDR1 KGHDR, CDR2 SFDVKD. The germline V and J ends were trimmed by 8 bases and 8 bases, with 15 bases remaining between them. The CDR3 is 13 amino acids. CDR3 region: CATNTGYRHEQFF. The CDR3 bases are TGTGCCACCAATACAGGCTACCGGCATGAGCAGTTCTTC.

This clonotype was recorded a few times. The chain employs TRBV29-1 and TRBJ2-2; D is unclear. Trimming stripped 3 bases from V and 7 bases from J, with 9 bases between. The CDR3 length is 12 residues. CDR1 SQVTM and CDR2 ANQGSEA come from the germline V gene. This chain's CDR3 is CSVEETRGELFF. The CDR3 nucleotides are TGCAGCGTTGAGGAGACGCGCGGGGAGCTGTTTTTT.

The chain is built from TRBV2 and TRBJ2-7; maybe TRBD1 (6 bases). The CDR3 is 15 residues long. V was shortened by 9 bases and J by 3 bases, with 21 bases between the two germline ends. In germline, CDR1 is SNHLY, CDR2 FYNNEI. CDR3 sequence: CASKTGSNNGYEQYF. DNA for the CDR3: TGTGCCAGTAAGACAGGCTCTAATAATGGCTACGAGCAGTACTTC.

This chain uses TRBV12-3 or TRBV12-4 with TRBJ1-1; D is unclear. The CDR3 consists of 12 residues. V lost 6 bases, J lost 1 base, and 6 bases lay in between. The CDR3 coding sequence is TGTGCCAGCAGGATGGGGAACACTGAAGCTTTCTTT. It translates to CASRMGNTEAFF.

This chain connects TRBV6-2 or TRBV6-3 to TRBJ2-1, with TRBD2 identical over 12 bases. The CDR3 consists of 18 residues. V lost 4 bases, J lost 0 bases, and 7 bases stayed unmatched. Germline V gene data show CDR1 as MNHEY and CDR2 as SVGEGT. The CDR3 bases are TGTGCCAGCAGTTCTAGCGGGGGGGCCCGGAGCTCCTACAATGAGCAGTTCTTC. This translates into CASSSSGGARSSYNEQFF.

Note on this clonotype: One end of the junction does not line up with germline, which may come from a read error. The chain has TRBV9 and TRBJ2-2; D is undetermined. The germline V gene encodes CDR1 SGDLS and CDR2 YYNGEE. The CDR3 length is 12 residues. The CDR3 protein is CVSSVEVGELFF. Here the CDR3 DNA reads TGTGTCAGCAGCGTAGAGGTCGGGGAGCTGTTTTTT.

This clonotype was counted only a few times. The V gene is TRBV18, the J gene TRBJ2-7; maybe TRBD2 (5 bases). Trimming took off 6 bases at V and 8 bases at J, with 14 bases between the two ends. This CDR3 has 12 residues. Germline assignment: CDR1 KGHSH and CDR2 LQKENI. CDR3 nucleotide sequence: TGTGCCAGCTCCCAAGGAGAGGGCCAGCAGTACTTC. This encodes CASSQGEGQQYF.

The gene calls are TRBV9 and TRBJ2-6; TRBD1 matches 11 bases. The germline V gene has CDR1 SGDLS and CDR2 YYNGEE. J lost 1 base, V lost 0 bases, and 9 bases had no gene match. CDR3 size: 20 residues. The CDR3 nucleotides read TGTGCCAGCAGCGTAGGCACGAAGGACAGGGGGCTTTCTGGGGCCAACGTCCTGACTTTC. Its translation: CASSVGTKDRGLSGANVLTF. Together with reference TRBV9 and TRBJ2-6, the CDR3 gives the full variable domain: DSGVTQTPKHLITATGQRVTLRCSPRSGDLSVYWYQQSLDQGLQFLIQYYNGEERAKGNILERFSAQQFPDLHSELNLSSLELGDSALYFCASSVGTKDRGLSGANVLTFGAGSRLTVL.

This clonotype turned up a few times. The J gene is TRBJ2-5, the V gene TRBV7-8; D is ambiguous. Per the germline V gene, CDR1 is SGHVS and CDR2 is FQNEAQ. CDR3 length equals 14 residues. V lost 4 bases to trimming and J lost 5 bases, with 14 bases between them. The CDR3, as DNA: TGTGCCAGCAGCTCCCCCGACACAGTCGAGACCCAGTACTTC. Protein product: CASSSPDTVETQYF.

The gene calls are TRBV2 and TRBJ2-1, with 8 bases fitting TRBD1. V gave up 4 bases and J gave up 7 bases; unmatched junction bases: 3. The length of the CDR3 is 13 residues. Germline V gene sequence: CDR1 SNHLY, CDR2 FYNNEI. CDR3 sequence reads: CASSAGQVNEQFF. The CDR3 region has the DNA TGTGCCAGCAGTGCGGGACAGGTAAATGAGCAGTTCTTC. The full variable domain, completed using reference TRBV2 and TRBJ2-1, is EPEVTQTPSHQVTQMGQEVILRCVPISNHLYFYWYRQILGQKVEFLVSFYNNEISEKSEIFDDQFSVERPDGSNFTLKIRSTKLEDSAMYFCASSAGQVNEQFFGPGTRLTVL.